The T cell receptor (beta chain) described here comes from a study of human T cells and chemical hapten exposure. Study background: How much TCR each sample yielded varied, mostly because pooled library volumes differed slightly.

Study-wide points: With regard to DPC sensitization, TCRs above 1 in 1000 frequency did not change.

Time point indicated: healthy volunteer bleed at 2 weeks. The total RNA was obtained from whole blood that was not fractionated. Unique molecular identifiers were linked by the library to individual cDNA molecules. Per the authors' pipeline: Samples held a median of 95,638 TCRs, range about 20,000–690,600. TCRdb re-derived calls from the RACE reads in MiXCR, one entry per CDR3 protein. The V and J calls reflect TCRdb's pipeline rather than the authors' work. The sample lists 85,000 to 95,000 distinct CDR3 sequences, just under 9% occurring once. In this sample, this clonotype turned up many times. The antigen remains unidentified. The CDR3 runs to 14 residues. V gave up 4 bases and J gave up 2 bases, with 11 bases separating them. CDR1 is SGHRS, CDR2 YFSETQ, per germline.

The clonotype originates from a female donor in good health. Some clones in this sample may be carry-over from other donors' samples. This chain uses TRBV5-1 with TRBJ2-3; D is unresolved. Source material: whole blood. The CDR3 DNA sequence: TGCGCCAGCAGCGAACCCCTCATCACAGATACGCAGTATTTT. Amino acids: CASSEPLITDTQYF.